This TCR beta chain emerged from a study of T cell responses to AZD1222 COVID-19 vaccine. Germline CDR1 KGHSH, CDR2 LQKENI. The CDR3 spans 15 residues. V trimming: 3 bases; J trimming: 2 bases; junction bases outside the gene matches: 4. Study-wide findings and caveats: A mostly white British donor set with more females was recruited, and clonal diversity was possibly underestimated. Among spike-specific TCRs, nearly half reportedly target unmutated variant regions.

As concerns this clone: Its specificity is not known.

The data were produced by immunoSEQ multiplex PCR, yet TCRdb's version contains in-frame clones alone and is incomplete. The table shows 150,000 to 200,000 clones, with roughly 94% occurring only once. The receptor's source is an adult who received the AZD1222 COVID-19 vaccine. The chain couples TRBV18 to TRBJ1-5; 7 bases agree with TRBD1. Sequenced material: peripheral blood, taken 28 days after the second AZD1222 dose. The CDR3 loop is CASSPTGYGNQPQHF. The CDR3 bases are TGTGCCAGCTCACCGACAGGGTATGGCAATCAGCCCCAGCATTTT. The entire variable domain, with the rest obtained from reference TRBV18 and TRBJ1-5, is as follows: NAGVMQNPRHLVRRRGQEARLRCSPMKGHSHVYWYRQLPEEGLKFMVYLQKENIIDESGMPKERFSAEFPKEGPSILRIQQVVRGDSAAYFCASSPTGYGNQPQHFGDGTRLSIL.